This TCR beta chain came from a study of lymphopenia after photon versus proton radiotherapy. Assay used: immunoSEQ multiplex PCR; TCRdb lists only in-frame clones, some missing. The table has around 150,000 clones, approximately 86% seen once. This clone has a handful of counts. This CDR3 spans 11 amino acids. V lost 6 bases and J lost 6, with 6 bases in between. CDR1 MNHNY and CDR2 SVGAGI come from the germline V gene (reference sequence). The chain combines TRBV6-6 with TRBJ1-5; D gene uncertain. The specimen comprised peripheral blood, sampled from a patient treated with photon-based radiotherapy. The clonotype was recovered from a man in his fifties or sixties with gastric cancer. As DNA, the CDR3 is TGTGCCAGCAGCCCAGGTCAGCCCCAGCATTTT. This codes for CASSPGQPQHF.